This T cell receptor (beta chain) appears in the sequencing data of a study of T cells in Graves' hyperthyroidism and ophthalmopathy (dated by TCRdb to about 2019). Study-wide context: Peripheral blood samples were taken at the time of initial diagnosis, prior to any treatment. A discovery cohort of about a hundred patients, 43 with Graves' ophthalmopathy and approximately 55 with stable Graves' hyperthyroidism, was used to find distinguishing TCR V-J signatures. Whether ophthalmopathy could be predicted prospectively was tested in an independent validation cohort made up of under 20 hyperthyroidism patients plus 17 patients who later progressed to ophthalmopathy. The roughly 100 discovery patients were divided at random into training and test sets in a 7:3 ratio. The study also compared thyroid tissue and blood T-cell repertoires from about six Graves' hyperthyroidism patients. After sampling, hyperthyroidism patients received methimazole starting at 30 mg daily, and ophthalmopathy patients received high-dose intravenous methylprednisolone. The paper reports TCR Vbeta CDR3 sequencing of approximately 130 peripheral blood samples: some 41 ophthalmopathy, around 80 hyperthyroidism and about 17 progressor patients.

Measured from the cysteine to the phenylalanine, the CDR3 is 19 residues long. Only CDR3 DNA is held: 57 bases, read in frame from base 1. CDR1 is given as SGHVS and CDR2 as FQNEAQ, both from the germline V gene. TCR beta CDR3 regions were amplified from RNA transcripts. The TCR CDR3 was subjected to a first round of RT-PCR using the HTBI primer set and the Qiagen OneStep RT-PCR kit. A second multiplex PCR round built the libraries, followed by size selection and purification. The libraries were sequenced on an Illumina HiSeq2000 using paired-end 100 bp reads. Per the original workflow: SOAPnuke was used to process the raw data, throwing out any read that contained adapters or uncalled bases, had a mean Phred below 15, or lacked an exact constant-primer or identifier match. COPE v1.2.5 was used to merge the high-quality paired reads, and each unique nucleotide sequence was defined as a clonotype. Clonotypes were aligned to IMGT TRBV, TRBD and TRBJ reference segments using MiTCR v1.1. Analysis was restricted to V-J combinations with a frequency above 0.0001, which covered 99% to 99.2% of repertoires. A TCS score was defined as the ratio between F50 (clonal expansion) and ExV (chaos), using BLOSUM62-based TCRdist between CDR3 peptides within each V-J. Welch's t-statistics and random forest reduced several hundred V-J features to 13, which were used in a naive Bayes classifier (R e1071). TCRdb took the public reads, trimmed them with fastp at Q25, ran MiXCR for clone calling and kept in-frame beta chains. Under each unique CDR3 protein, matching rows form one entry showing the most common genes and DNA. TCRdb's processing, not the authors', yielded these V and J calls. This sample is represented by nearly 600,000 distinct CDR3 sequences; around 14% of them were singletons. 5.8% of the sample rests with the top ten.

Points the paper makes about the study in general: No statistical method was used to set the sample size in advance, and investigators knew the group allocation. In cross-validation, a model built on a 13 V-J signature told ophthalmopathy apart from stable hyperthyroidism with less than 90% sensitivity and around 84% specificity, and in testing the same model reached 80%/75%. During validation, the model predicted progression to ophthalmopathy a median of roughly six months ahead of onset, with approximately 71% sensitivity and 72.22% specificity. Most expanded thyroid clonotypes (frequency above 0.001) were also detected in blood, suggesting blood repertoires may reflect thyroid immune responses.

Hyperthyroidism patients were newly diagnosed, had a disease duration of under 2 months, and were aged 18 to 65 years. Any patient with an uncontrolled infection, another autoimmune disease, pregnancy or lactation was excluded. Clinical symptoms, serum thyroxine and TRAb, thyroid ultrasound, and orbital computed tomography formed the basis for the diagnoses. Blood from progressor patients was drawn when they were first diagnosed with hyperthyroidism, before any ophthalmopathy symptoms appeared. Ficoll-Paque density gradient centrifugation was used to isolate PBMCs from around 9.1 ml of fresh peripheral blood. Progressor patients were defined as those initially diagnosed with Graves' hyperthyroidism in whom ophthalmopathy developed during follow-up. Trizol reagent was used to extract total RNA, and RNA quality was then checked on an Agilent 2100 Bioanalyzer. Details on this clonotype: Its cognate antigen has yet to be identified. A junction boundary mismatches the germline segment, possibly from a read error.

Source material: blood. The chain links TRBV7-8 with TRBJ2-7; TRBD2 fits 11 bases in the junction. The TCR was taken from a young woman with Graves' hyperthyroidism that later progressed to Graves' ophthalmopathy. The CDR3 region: CASSQDFGLAGGLSYEQYF. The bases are TGCGCCAGCAGCCAAGATTTTGGGCTAGCGGGAGGCCTATCCTACGAGCAGTACTTC.